The clone carrying this T cell receptor beta chain was counted between two and nine times. Its antigen is unidentified. Germline values: CDR1 DFQATT, CDR2 SNEGSKA (reference sequence). The CDR3 has 11 residues. Trimming stripped 4 bases from V and 4 bases from J, with 7 bases between. This specimen belongs to a study of T cells in Graves' hyperthyroidism and ophthalmopathy. Regarding the study as a whole: In blood, most of the thyroid clonotypes expanded above 0.001 were also present.

Amplified TCR beta CDR3 regions came from RNA transcripts. HTBI primers were the set used in a first-round RT-PCR of the TCR CDR3. From the multiplex PCR reads, TCRdb called clonotypes with MiXCR, one entry per CDR3 protein. The sample has fewer than 650,000 distinct CDR3 sequences, 14% to 15% seen once; the top ten hold 4% to 5.5%. This clonotype was obtained from a woman aged 40 to 50 with Graves' ophthalmopathy. The rearrangement uses TRBV20-1 and TRBJ1-1; D is uncertain. The sequenced sample consisted of blood. This chain's CDR3 is CSATPATEAFF. The CDR3 DNA reads as TGCAGTGCTACCCCCGCCACTGAAGCTTTCTTT.